This T cell receptor (beta chain) was retrieved from a study of early T cells in non-severe SARS-CoV-2 infection. Only a few counts were recorded for this clonotype. The target antigen is unknown. V was pared by 5 bases and J by 0 bases, with 10 bases between. Germline CDR1 and CDR2: MNHEY and SVGAGI. The CDR3 totals 14 residues. Study-wide findings and caveats: In VDJdb matching, anti-spike CD8 responses were favored while private and CD4 specificities went missing.

Individual cDNA molecules were tagged with unique molecular identifiers, the study reported. One entry per CDR3 protein results from TCRdb running MiXCR on the 5' RACE reads. The sample gives 90,000 to 130,000 distinct CDR3 sequences, around an eighth of which show up once; less than 4.5% is in the top ten. The sample was whole blood, taken at baseline. V gene TRBV6-5 combines with J gene TRBJ1-1; D uncertain. The sequence came from an adult who was a healthcare worker with PCR-confirmed SARS-CoV-2 infection or an uninfected control (not recorded which). The CDR3 coding sequence is TGTGCCAGCAGTACCCAAACAGTGAACACTGAAGCTTTCTTT. Encoded protein: CASSTQTVNTEAFF.